This is a list of T cell receptor beta chains from one sample in a study of blood T cell repertoires in COVID-19. Generated by immunoSEQ multiplex PCR, the TCRdb table keeps only in-frame clones and is missing some. The sample gives some 190,000 clones, roughly 88% of which show up once; approximately 11% is in the top ten. Sequenced material: peripheral blood. The receptors were sampled from a human donor with active or convalescent COVID-19. The donor label of this sample is uncertain. The CDR3 runs from the conserved cysteine through the conserved F or W. A D gene is named only where the DNA matches it firmly. For some rows the clone size is stated as once, few or many, or as a class when expanded; others skip it.

size	V	J	D	CDR3	DNA
NA	TRBV7-9	TRBJ1-2	NA	CASSPDSYGYTF	TGTGCCAGCAGCCCGGACAGCTATGGCTACACCTTC
NA	TRBV20-1	TRBJ2-7	TRBD1	CSASGTGTRTYEQYF	TGCAGTGCTAGTGGGACAGGGACTCGAACCTACGAGCAGTACTTC
once	TRBV28	TRBJ1-2	NA	CASSPAGGRNYGYTF	TGTGCCAGCAGTCCTGCGGGGGGGCGTAACTATGGCTACACCTTC
NA	TRBV9	TRBJ1-2	NA	CASSARGGAGGYTF	TGTGCCAGCAGCGCACGAGGAGGGGCCGGGGGCTACACCTTC
NA	TRBV4-1	TRBJ1-2	NA	CASSQVLRNYGYTF	TGCGCCAGCAGCCAAGTTTTGAGAAACTATGGCTACACCTTC
NA	TRBV12-3/TRBV12-4	TRBJ1-5	NA	CASSPGRNQPQHF	TGTGCCAGCAGTCCAGGTCGGAATCAGCCCCAGCATTTT
NA	TRBV7-2	TRBJ2-7	NA	CASSLMGDSPYEQYF	TGTGCCAGCAGCTTAATGGGTGACAGCCCATACGAGCAGTACTTC
few	TRBV29-1	TRBJ1-1	NA	CSVWRNTEAFF	TGCAGCGTTTGGAGGAACACTGAAGCTTTCTTT
NA	TRBV3-1/TRBV3-2	TRBJ1-2	NA	CASSQEGGLPYTF	TGTGCCAGCAGCCAAGAGGGGGGGCTTCCCTACACCTTC
NA	TRBV7-9	TRBJ2-4	NA	CASSLSGVDIQYF	TGTGCCAGCAGCTTATCAGGGGTGGACATTCAGTACTTC
NA	TRBV5-6	TRBJ1-1	NA	CASSVGATSEAFF	TGTGCCAGCAGCGTGGGGGCAACCTCTGAAGCTTTCTTT
NA	TRBV7-9	TRBJ1-2	NA	CASSQGSRLDGYTF	TGTGCCAGCAGCCAGGGGAGCCGGTTGGATGGCTACACCTTC
NA	TRBV12-5	TRBJ2-7	TRBD2	CASGLVVGGGSDEQYF	TGTGCTAGTGGTTTAGTGGTGGGCGGGGGGTCCGACGAGCAGTACTTC
NA	TRBV10-3	TRBJ2-6	NA	CAISQTESPGANVLTF	TGTGCCATCAGCCAAACGGAGAGTCCTGGGGCCAACGTCCTGACTTTC
NA	TRBV5-4	TRBJ2-2	TRBD1	CASSFGRGQTGELFF	TGTGCCAGCAGCTTCGGCAGGGGGCAGACCGGGGAGCTGTTTTTT
NA	TRBV30	TRBJ1-2	NA	CAWRLPYRGGYGYTF	TGTGCCTGGAGACTACCCTACCGCGGGGGTTATGGCTACACCTTC
NA	TRBV25-1	TRBJ2-2	TRBD1	CASSETGASTGELFF	TGTGCCAGCAGTGAAACAGGGGCTTCCACCGGGGAGCTGTTTTTT
NA	TRBV4-2	TRBJ2-5	NA	CASSQEGPGETQYF	TGTGCCAGCAGCCAAGAGGGCCCGGGGGAGACCCAGTACTTC
NA	TRBV11-3	TRBJ2-3	NA	CASSLVGGASTDTQYF	TGTGCCAGCAGCTTAGTTGGAGGGGCTAGCACAGATACGCAGTATTTT
NA	TRBV28	TRBJ2-5	NA	CASSLRGETQYF	TGTGCCAGCAGTTTAAGGGGAGAGACCCAGTACTTC
NA	TRBV6-1	TRBJ1-2	TRBD1	CASSEGTGGKRYGYTF	TGTGCCAGCAGTGAAGGGACAGGGGGGAAGCGCTATGGCTACACCTTC
NA	TRBV18	TRBJ2-5	NA	CASSPTGGGSRETQYF	TGTGCCAGCTCACCGACGGGGGGCGGGAGTCGAGAGACCCAGTACTTC
NA	TRBV5-6	TRBJ2-6	TRBD1	CASSLAPGTGAGANVLTF	TGTGCCAGCAGCTTGGCCCCCGGGACAGGGGCTGGGGCCAACGTCCTGACTTTC
many	TRBV27	TRBJ2-3	NA	CASTRANEDTQYF	TGTGCCAGTACGAGGGCCAACGAGGATACGCAGTATTTT
NA	TRBV7-8	TRBJ1-1	NA	CASRYDTGMNTEAFF	TGTGCCAGCAGATATGACACGGGGATGAACACTGAAGCTTTCTTT
once	TRBV5-4	TRBJ2-3	TRBD1	CASRLDRAFTGTDTQYF	TGTGCCAGCAGGTTGGACAGGGCTTTCACGGGAACAGATACGCAGTATTTT
NA	TRBV28	TRBJ2-2	NA	CASSFGGIGELFF	TGTGCCAGCAGTTTCGGCGGGATCGGGGAGCTGTTTTTT
NA	TRBV9	TRBJ2-1	NA	CASSVRGGVNEQFF	TGTGCCAGCAGCGTTAGGGGGGGTGTCAATGAGCAGTTCTTC
NA	TRBV11-2	TRBJ1-2	TRBD1	CASSLGDRAYGYTF	TGTGCCAGCAGCTTAGGGGACAGGGCCTATGGCTACACCTTC
NA	TRBV28	TRBJ2-7	NA	CASRKTQAGSYEQYF	TGTGCCAGCAGGAAGACACAAGCGGGTTCCTACGAGCAGTACTTC
few	TRBV5-6	TRBJ1-2	TRBD1	CASSLPGTGGYTF	TGTGCCAGCAGCTTGCCCGGGACAGGAGGCTACACCTTC
NA	TRBV5-4	TRBJ2-5	TRBD1	CASSLETGVKETQYF	TGTGCCAGCAGCTTGGAGACAGGGGTGAAAGAGACCCAGTACTTC
NA	TRBV7-9	TRBJ1-1	NA	CASRPQGNTEAFF	TGTGCCAGCAGACCACAGGGGAACACTGAAGCTTTCTTT
NA	TRBV10-3	TRBJ1-1	TRBD1	CAISVTQGAGTEAFF	TGTGCCATCAGTGTAACCCAGGGGGCTGGCACTGAAGCTTTCTTT
NA	TRBV5-1	TRBJ2-5	TRBD2	CASSPTSGQETQYF	TGCGCCAGCAGCCCGACTAGCGGCCAAGAGACCCAGTACTTC
NA	TRBV25-1	TRBJ1-1	NA	CASKEGRGTEAFF	TGTGCCAGCAAGGAGGGAAGGGGCACTGAAGCTTTCTTT
NA	TRBV28	TRBJ1-3	NA	CASSSLYRTAQTLNTIYF	TGTGCCAGCAGTTCTCTCTACAGGACAGCTCAAACCTTAAACACCATATATTTT
NA	TRBV28	TRBJ2-7	NA	CASSRSPAYEQYF	TGTGCCAGCAGCCGGAGTCCGGCCTACGAGCAGTACTTC
NA	TRBV4-2	TRBJ2-3	TRBD2	CASSPAGVAGDRTDTQYF	TGTGCCAGCAGCCCGGCAGGGGTAGCGGGGGACCGCACAGATACGCAGTATTTT
NA	TRBV5-4	TRBJ2-7	TRBD2	CASSWSSMLAGGAYEQYF	TGTGCCAGCAGCTGGTCCTCCATGTTAGCGGGAGGTGCCTACGAGCAGTACTTC
NA	TRBV3-1/TRBV3-2	TRBJ1-2	TRBD1	CASSQVGQGNGYTF	TGTGCCAGCAGCCAAGTGGGACAGGGTAATGGCTACACCTTC
few	TRBV11-3	TRBJ2-1	TRBD2	CASSLDRLAGVYEQFF	TGTGCCAGCAGCTTAGATCGACTAGCGGGAGTCTATGAGCAGTTCTTC
NA	TRBV6-5	TRBJ1-4	TRBD1	CASSSRGRDEKLFF	TGTGCCAGCAGTTCCAGGGGGCGCGATGAAAAACTGTTTTTT
NA	TRBV5-1	TRBJ2-3	NA	CASSFLDSTTTDTQYF	TGCGCCAGCAGCTTTTTGGACAGCACTACCACAGATACGCAGTATTTT
NA	TRBV3-1/TRBV3-2	TRBJ2-3	NA	CASSHGADTQYF	TGTGCCAGCAGCCATGGAGCTGATACGCAGTATTTT
NA	TRBV20-1	TRBJ2-1	NA	CSASLAEPYNEQFF	TGCAGTGCTAGTTTAGCGGAACCCTACAATGAGCAGTTCTTC
NA	TRBV11-2	TRBJ1-2	TRBD1	CASSFGGQASYGYTF	TGTGCCAGCAGCTTTGGGGGACAGGCAAGCTATGGCTACACCTTC
NA	TRBV5-1	TRBJ2-7	TRBD2	CASTPAGSGSYEQYF	TGCGCCAGCACCCCGGCGGGTAGCGGGTCCTACGAGCAGTACTTC